The clone carrying this T cell receptor (beta chain) was detected many times. The antigen remains undetermined. Researchers attached unique molecular identifiers to individual cDNA molecules. From the 5' RACE reads, TCRdb called clonotypes with MiXCR, one entry per CDR3 protein. Of 50,000 to 70,000 distinct CDR3 sequences listed, over 7.5% were seen once; the top ten hold around 8.3%. Trimming at V came to 6 bases and at J to 5 bases, leaving 4 bases not matched to a gene. CDR1 is WSHSY and CDR2 is SAAADI in the germline V gene. CDR3 size: 13 residues. This entry is derived from a study of early T cells in non-severe SARS-CoV-2 infection. Study context: It was bulk RNA from unsorted whole blood that was sequenced, and the chains were unpaired.

Study results and caveats: Matches to VDJdb favored anti-spike CD8 responses and missed private and CD4 specificities.

This receptor was taken from an adult who was a healthcare worker with PCR-confirmed SARS-CoV-2 infection or an uninfected control (not recorded which). The sequencing sample was made of whole blood. This chain links TRBV10-2 with TRBJ2-1; the match to TRBD1 covers 7 bases. The CDR3: CASRMGQNNEQFF. The DNA of the CDR3 is TGCGCCAGCAGGATGGGACAGAACAATGAGCAGTTCTTC.